These 2 T cell receptor beta chains were sequenced from one sample in a study of T-cell memory formation after mild COVID-19. TCRdb fed the 5' RACE reads into MiXCR, producing one record per CDR3 protein. This table has 120,000 to 150,000 distinct CDR3 sequences, about 5.5% appearing once. Sequencing used PBMCs or a T cell subset sorted from them (not recorded which). These receptors were taken from an adult woman who had mild COVID-19 (a few samples of this study predate the infection). Cell type and time point are not known.

This clonotype was recorded at least ten times. The chain links TRBV7-2 to TRBJ2-3; TRBD1 agrees at 7 bases. Germline assignment: CDR1 SGHTA and CDR2 FQGNSA. Trimming took 4 bases from V and 9 from J; bases not matched to a gene: 1. The CDR3 covers 11 residues. The CDR3 DNA is TGTGCCAGCAGCTCACAGGGGACGCAGTATTTT. The encoded protein is CASSSQGTQYF.

Many counts were recorded for this clonotype. V usage is TRBV11-2 and J usage is TRBJ1-2, with TRBD1 identical over 7 bases. The germline V gene encodes CDR1 SGHAT and CDR2 FQNNGV. Trimming removed 2 bases from V and 3 bases from J; junction bases left unmatched: 3. CDR3 size: 14 residues. This chain's CDR3 is CASSLLGTDYGYTF. The CDR3 DNA is TGTGCCAGCAGCTTACTAGGGACAGACTATGGCTACACCTTC.